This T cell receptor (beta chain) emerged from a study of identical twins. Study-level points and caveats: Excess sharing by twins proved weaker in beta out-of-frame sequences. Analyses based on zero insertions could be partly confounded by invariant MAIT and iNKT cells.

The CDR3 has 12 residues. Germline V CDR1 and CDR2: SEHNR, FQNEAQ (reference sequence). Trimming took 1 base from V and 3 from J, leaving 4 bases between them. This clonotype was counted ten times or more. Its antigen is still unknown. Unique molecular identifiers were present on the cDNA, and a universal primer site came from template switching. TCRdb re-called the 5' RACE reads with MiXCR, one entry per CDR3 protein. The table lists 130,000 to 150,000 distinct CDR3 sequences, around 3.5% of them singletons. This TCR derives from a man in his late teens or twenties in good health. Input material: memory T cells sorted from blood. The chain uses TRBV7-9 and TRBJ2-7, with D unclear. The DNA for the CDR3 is TGTGCCAGCAGCTTAGATCACTACGAGCAGTACGTC. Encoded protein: CASSLDHYEQYV.